The rows below give T cell receptor beta chains drawn from one sample of a study of T-cell reconstitution after alpha-beta-depleted transplantation in children. One entry per CDR3 protein, called by TCRdb with MiXCR from the PCR reads. The sample holds about 580,000 distinct CDR3 sequences, approximately 22% seen once. The sequenced sample was PBMCs, mostly from graft donor cells, obtained 360 days after TCRalphabeta/CD19-depleted stem cell transplant. These receptors all stem from a boy under two years old who had a stem cell transplant for acute myeloid leukemia, so the T cells may come from the graft donor. CDR3s include the opening cysteine and the closing phenylalanine or tryptophan. Fields, in order: CDR3 DNA, CDR3 protein, V gene, J gene, D gene, clone size. The D gene is left open where the match is weak. Clone size is not always given. Where it is, it says once, few, many or a class for expanded clones.

TGCGCCAGCAGCTTGATTGGGCCGGCAGGGGCTGAAGCTTTCTTT	CASSLIGPAGAEAFF	TRBV5-1	TRBJ1-1	.	few
TGCAGCGTTGAAAAGCCTGAGGGGAAAGAGACCCAGTACTTC	CSVEKPEGKETQYF	TRBV29-1	TRBJ2-5	.	few
TGTGCCAGCTCGGGCAGGGACAATCAGCCCCAGCATTTT	CASSGRDNQPQHF	TRBV18	TRBJ1-5	.	many
TGTGCCACCAGCCCCGCGGGTCTGACCGGGGAGCTGTTTTTT	CATSPAGLTGELFF	TRBV15	TRBJ2-2	.	.
TGTGCCAGCAGCTCTGTCCCCGACGGCAATGAGCAGTTCTTC	CASSSVPDGNEQFF	TRBV7-2	TRBJ2-1	.	few
TGTGCCAGCTATACAGGGTACAATGAGCAGTTCTTC	CASYTGYNEQFF	TRBV6-6	TRBJ2-1	.	many
TGTGCCAGCAGTCCCCGAGGGCGACTAGCAGCAGATACGCAGTATTTT	CASSPRGRLAADTQYF	TRBV12-3/TRBV12-4	TRBJ2-3	TRBD2	many
TGTGCCAGCAGCTTAATCGGGGACAGGTACGAGCAGTACTTC	CASSLIGDRYEQYF	TRBV7-9	TRBJ2-7	TRBD1	many
TGTGCCAGCAGCCCCAGGGCCGCAGGGGGCGAGACCCAGTACTTC	CASSPRAAGGETQYF	TRBV12-3/TRBV12-4	TRBJ2-5	TRBD1	.
TGTGCCACCAGCAGAGGGGGGGATTTCTCCTACGAGCAGTACTTC	CATSRGGDFSYEQYF	TRBV15	TRBJ2-7	.	.
TGTGCCAGCAGCCAAGATCAACTAGCGGGGCCCCCAGATACGCAGTATTTT	CASSQDQLAGPPDTQYF	TRBV3-1	TRBJ2-3	TRBD2	.
TGCAGCGTTGAAGTCGGGGGCTCCTACAATGAGCAGTTCTTC	CSVEVGGSYNEQFF	TRBV29-1	TRBJ2-1	.	many
TGCGCCAGCAGCTTGGTAAAGGTGGGACCGCAGTATTTT	CASSLVKVGPQYF	TRBV5-1	TRBJ2-3	.	once
TGTGCCTGGAGTGTAATCTCACTCCCAAGGGATTCACCCCTCCACTTT	CAWSVISLPRDSPLHF	TRBV30	TRBJ1-6	.	.
TGTGCCAGCAGTTATAGGCTAGCGTCGAACACCGGGGAGCTGTTTTTT	CASSYRLASNTGELFF	TRBV6-5	TRBJ2-2	.	.
TGCAGCGTCCTCTCCTCGGACAGTAACTATGGCTACACCTTC	CSVLSSDSNYGYTF	TRBV29-1	TRBJ1-2	.	.
TGCAGTGCAGACCTTACGGGCTCTGGAAACACCATATATTTT	CSADLTGSGNTIYF	TRBV20-1	TRBJ1-3	.	few
TGCGCCAGCAGCTTGAATCTGGACAGGCATTCACCCCTCCACTTT	CASSLNLDRHSPLHF	TRBV5-1	TRBJ1-6	TRBD1	.
TGCAGCGTTGGGGGGGCGAACACTGAAGCTTTCTTT	CSVGGANTEAFF	TRBV29-1	TRBJ1-1	.	few
TGTGCCAGCAGCCGGACTAGCGGGGGAATAGATACGCAGTATTTT	CASSRTSGGIDTQYF	TRBV6-1	TRBJ2-3	TRBD2	many
TGTGCCATCGCGAGGCTGACCTACAATGAGCAGTTCTTC	CAIARLTYNEQFF	TRBV10-3	TRBJ2-1	.	few
TGTGCCAGCAGCTTGCAAGTGTGGAATGGCTACACCTTC	CASSLQVWNGYTF	TRBV5-5	TRBJ1-2	.	few
TGTGCCAGCAGGCTAGCGGGGGGGTTATACAATGAGCAGTTCTTC	CASRLAGGLYNEQFF	TRBV12-3/TRBV12-4	TRBJ2-1	TRBD2	few
TGCAGTGCTAGACAACCTTCCGGGCGCAGGGAGCTGTTTTTT	CSARQPSGRRELFF	TRBV20-1	TRBJ2-2	.	many
TGTGCCAGCAGCTTTGACGGGACAGGGAGCTCCTACGAGCAGTACTTC	CASSFDGTGSSYEQYF	TRBV7-6	TRBJ2-7	TRBD1	many
TGCGCCAGCACGCCACCCGGGACAAGTCCCAATGAGCAGTTCTTC	CASTPPGTSPNEQFF	TRBV10-2	TRBJ2-1	.	once
TGCAGTGCCGAGACGGGACTAGCGGGGGGACGCAATGAGCAGTTCTTC	CSAETGLAGGRNEQFF	TRBV20-1	TRBJ2-1	TRBD2	few
TGTGCCAGCAGCTTGCCAGCCGGAAACTATGGCTACACCTTC	CASSLPAGNYGYTF	TRBV5-6	TRBJ1-2	.	.
TGCGCCAGCAGCCCGATTGGGGTAGCTGAAGCTTTCTTT	CASSPIGVAEAFF	TRBV5-1	TRBJ1-1	.	many
TGTGCCAGCAGTCCCCAAGGACTGAGCACAGATACGCAGTATTTT	CASSPQGLSTDTQYF	TRBV27	TRBJ2-3	.	.
TGCAGCGTTGTTCGGGGCGCCGGGGAGCTGTTTTTT	CSVVRGAGELFF	TRBV29-1	TRBJ2-2	.	many
TGTGCCAGCAGCTGGTTGCATGAGCAGTTCTTC	CASSWLHEQFF	TRBV5-5	TRBJ2-1	.	few
TGTGCCAGCATAGGTCTTCATGGCTACACCTTC	CASIGLHGYTF	TRBV25-1	TRBJ1-2	.	few
TGCGCCAGCATTTTTGGGGGGTCAAGTTCTGGGGCCAACGTCCTGACTTTC	CASIFGGSSSGANVLTF	TRBV5-1	TRBJ2-6	.	few
TGTGCCAGCAGTACCCAAGACAGGGCCACCTACAATGAGCAGTTCTTC	CASSTQDRATYNEQFF	TRBV12-3/TRBV12-4	TRBJ2-1	TRBD1	.
TGCGCCAGCAGCTTGGTCAGGGAAGCCGTTACCGCGAACACCGGGGAGCTGTTTTTT	CASSLVREAVTANTGELFF	TRBV5-1	TRBJ2-2	.	few
TGTGCCAGCAGTTTGACCGGGACAGGGGGTATCAATCAGCCCCAGCATTTT	CASSLTGTGGINQPQHF	TRBV2	TRBJ1-5	TRBD1	many
TGCAGTGCTAGTTCTGCCGGGACAGGGAAGCAGTTCTTC	CSASSAGTGKQFF	TRBV20-1	TRBJ2-1	TRBD1	few
TGTGCCAGCAGTCCTACCCCGGGGCTCGGCAATCAGCCCCAGCATTTT	CASSPTPGLGNQPQHF	TRBV12-3/TRBV12-4	TRBJ1-5	.	few
TGTGCCAGCAGTTTAATAGGGGCGAAGGCTTTCTTT	CASSLIGAKAFF	TRBV12-3/TRBV12-4	TRBJ1-1	.	.
TGTGCCAGCAGAGTACAGGGGGCGGGGGGGCCCCAGCATTTT	CASRVQGAGGPQHF	TRBV28	TRBJ1-5	TRBD1	.
TGCGCCAGCAGCCATAGAGCATTCACAGATACGCAGTATTTT	CASSHRAFTDTQYF	TRBV4-1	TRBJ2-3	.	.
TGTGCCAGCAGGGGGAAGGACAGGGGGAAAAATGAGCAGTTCTTC	CASRGKDRGKNEQFF	TRBV12-3/TRBV12-4	TRBJ2-1	TRBD1	.
TGTGCCAGCAGCGTAGCCCCCGCGGGGGCCCGCACAGATACGCAGTATTTT	CASSVAPAGARTDTQYF	TRBV9	TRBJ2-3	.	.
TGTGCCAGCAGCGTATCCAGGCTGTCTGGGGCCAACGTCCTGACTTTC	CASSVSRLSGANVLTF	TRBV9	TRBJ2-6	.	many
TGTGCCAGCAGTTTAGTTGACAGGACTACGATGGGGCAGTACTTC	CASSLVDRTTMGQYF	TRBV27	TRBJ2-7	.	few
TGTGCCAGCAGCTTGGACAGCCTATCATCAGATACGCAGTATTTT	CASSLDSLSSDTQYF	TRBV7-2	TRBJ2-3	.	.
TGTGCCAGCAGTTTAAGGACAGGAAGCACAGATACGCAGTATTTT	CASSLRTGSTDTQYF	TRBV12-3/TRBV12-4	TRBJ2-3	TRBD1	.
TGTGCCAGCACCCTTGAGCCCGGGACGTTCTCTGGAAACACCATATATTTT	CASTLEPGTFSGNTIYF	TRBV3-1	TRBJ1-3	.	.
TGCAGCGTTGAAGTGGCAGGGGCGCTCTATGGCTACACCTTC	CSVEVAGALYGYTF	TRBV29-1	TRBJ1-2	.	many
TGTGCCAGCAGCTCGACCGGGACAGGGAACTACAATGAGCAGTTCTTC	CASSSTGTGNYNEQFF	TRBV7-6	TRBJ2-1	TRBD1	.